This T cell receptor beta chain was obtained from a study of T cells in Graves' hyperthyroidism and ophthalmopathy. Study summary: Upon initial diagnosis and before any treatment, peripheral blood was collected. Overall study findings and caveats: Ophthalmopathy was told apart from stable hyperthyroidism by a 13 V-J model. Blood also showed most of the thyroid clonotypes that were expanded above 0.001.

Amplified regions were TCR beta CDR3 sequences from RNA transcripts. When the TCR CDR3 underwent first-round RT-PCR, the HTBI primer set was used. TCRdb processed the multiplex PCR reads anew with MiXCR; each CDR3 protein has one entry. The repertoire holds 500,000 to 550,000 distinct CDR3 sequences, with 15% to 20% as singletons. Ten or more counts support this clonotype. Its specificity is unknown. This clonotype originated in a man aged 35 to 55 with Graves' ophthalmopathy. Sequencing input: blood.

This chain's CDR3 is CASTAGVDTGELFF. CDR3 DNA sequence: TGTGCCAGCACCGCAGGGGTGGACACCGGGGAGCTGTTTTTT. The gene calls are TRBV2 and TRBJ2-2; the D gene is possibly TRBD1 (6 bases). From germline, CDR1 is SNHLY and CDR2 FYNNEI. The CDR3 has 14 residues. The V and J ends lost 7 bases and 3 bases respectively, with 12 bases between them.